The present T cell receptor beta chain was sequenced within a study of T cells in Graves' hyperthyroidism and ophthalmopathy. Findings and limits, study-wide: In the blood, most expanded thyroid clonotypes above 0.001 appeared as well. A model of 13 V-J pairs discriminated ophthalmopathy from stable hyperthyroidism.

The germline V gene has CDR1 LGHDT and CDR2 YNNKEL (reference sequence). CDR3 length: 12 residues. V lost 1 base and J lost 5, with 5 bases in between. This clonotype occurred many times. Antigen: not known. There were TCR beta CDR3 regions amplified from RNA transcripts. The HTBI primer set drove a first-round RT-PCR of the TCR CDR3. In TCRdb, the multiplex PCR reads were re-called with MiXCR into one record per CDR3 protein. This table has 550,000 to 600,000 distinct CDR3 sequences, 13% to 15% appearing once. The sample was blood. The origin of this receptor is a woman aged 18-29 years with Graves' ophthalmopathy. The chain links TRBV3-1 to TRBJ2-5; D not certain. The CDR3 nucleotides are TGTGCCAGCAGCCAAGTACGGGAGACCCAGTACTTC. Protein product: CASSQVRETQYF.